This T cell receptor (beta chain) comes out of a study of T cells in Graves' hyperthyroidism and ophthalmopathy. Disease lasting under 3 months, a NOSPECS grade of at least 4, and a Clinical Activity Score of at least 3 were features of the ophthalmopathy patients. Used for diagnoses were clinical symptoms, serum thyroxine and TRAb, thyroid ultrasound and orbital computed tomography. Amplification of TCR beta CDR3 regions was performed using RNA transcripts as template. An initial round of RT-PCR targeting the TCR CDR3 relied on the HTBI primer set. TCRdb reprocessed the multiplex PCR reads with MiXCR, giving one entry per CDR3 protein. The data contain about 520,000 distinct CDR3 sequences, approximately 25% of them seen just once; the ten biggest clones take up 11%. This clonotype was observed at least ten times. Antigen: not known. Notes on the study in general: Median prediction lead before ophthalmopathy onset was around 7 months with the model.

Germline lookup yields CDR1 MNHEY and CDR2 SVGEGT. This CDR3 region has 15 residues. V lost 5 bases to trimming and J lost 0 bases, with 13 bases between them. This receptor was obtained from a woman aged 25 to 39 with Graves' ophthalmopathy. Sequencing was performed on blood. The genes are TRBV6-2 or TRBV6-3 and TRBJ2-5; perhaps D is TRBD1 or TRBD2 (5 bases each). CDR3 in DNA: TGTGCCAGCAGTCGTTCCGGGACCCACCAAGAGACCCAGTACTTC. Encoded protein: CASSRSGTHQETQYF.